By frequency in the sample, the clone carrying this TCR beta chain is medium-sized. V lost 2 bases and J lost 0, with 10 bases in between. The CDR3 loop spans 15 amino acids. Per germline, CDR1 KGHSH and CDR2 LQKENI. These data come from a study of type 1 regulatory T cells. TCRdb processed the reads anew with MiXCR; each CDR3 protein has one entry. The table includes 2,000 to 2,500 distinct CDR3 sequences, 6% to 7% detected once. The sequencing input was CD4+ T cells, either the whole sample or a sorted fraction (not recorded which). The chain combines TRBV18 with TRBJ1-1; D uncertain. The source of this sequence is a human donor in good health. The CDR3, as DNA: TGTGCCAGCTCACCAGGCCTAAGGGTGAACACTGAAGCTTTCTTT. Protein sequence: CASSPGLRVNTEAFF.